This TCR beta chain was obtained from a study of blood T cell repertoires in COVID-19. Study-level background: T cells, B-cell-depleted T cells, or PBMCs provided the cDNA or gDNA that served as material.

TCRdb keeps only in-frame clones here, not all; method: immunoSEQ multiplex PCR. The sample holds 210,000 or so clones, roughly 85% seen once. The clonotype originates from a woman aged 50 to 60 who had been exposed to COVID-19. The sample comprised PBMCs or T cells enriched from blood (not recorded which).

CDR3 loop: CASSQDIIAGKETQYF. CDR3 nucleotides: TGCGCCAGCAGCCAAGATATAATAGCGGGGAAAGAGACCCAGTACTTC. The V call is TRBV4-3, the J call TRBJ2-5; 8 nucleotides align to TRBD2. V shed 0 bases, J shed 3 bases, and the junction held 6 bases outside the gene matches. The germline CDR1 and CDR2 sequences are LGHNA and YSLEER. The CDR3 is 16 residues long.